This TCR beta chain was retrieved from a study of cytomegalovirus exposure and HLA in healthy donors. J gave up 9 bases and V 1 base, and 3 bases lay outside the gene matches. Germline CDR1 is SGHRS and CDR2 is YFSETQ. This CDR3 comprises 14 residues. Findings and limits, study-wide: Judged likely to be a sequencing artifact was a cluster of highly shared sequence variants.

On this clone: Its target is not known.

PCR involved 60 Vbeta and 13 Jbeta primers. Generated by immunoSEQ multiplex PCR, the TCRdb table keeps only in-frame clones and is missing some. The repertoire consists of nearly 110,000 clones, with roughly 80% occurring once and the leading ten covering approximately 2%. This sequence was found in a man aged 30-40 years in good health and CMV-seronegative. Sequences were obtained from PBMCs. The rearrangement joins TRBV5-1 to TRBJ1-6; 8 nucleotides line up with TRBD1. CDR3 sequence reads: CASSLLQGGSPLHF. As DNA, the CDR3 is TGCGCCAGCAGCTTGCTACAGGGGGGTTCACCCCTCCACTTT.